A single sample is the source of the 8 T cell receptor beta chains below, sequenced in a study of blood T cell repertoires in COVID-19. The method was immunoSEQ multiplex PCR; TCRdb's version includes in-frame clones alone and lacks a portion of them. The table shows fewer than 130,000 clones, with around 91% occurring only once. The sequenced material came from peripheral blood. Source of these receptors: a woman over 75 with acute or convalescent COVID-19.

The genes are TRBV9 and TRBJ1-4; 9 bases match TRBD1. Unmatched junction bases numbered 9, after V lost 4 bases and J lost 8 bases. This CDR3 has 15 residues. The germline V gene encodes CDR1 SGDLS and CDR2 YYNGEE. Here the CDR3 reads CASSFLGQGYEKLFF. The CDR3, as DNA: TGTGCCAGCAGCTTTCTGGGACAGGGCTACGAAAAACTGTTTTTT. The full variable domain, with the rest looked up from reference TRBV9 and TRBJ1-4, is DSGVTQTPKHLITATGQRVTLRCSPRSGDLSVYWYQQSLDQGLQFLIQYYNGEERAKGNILERFSAQQFPDLHSELNLSSLELGDSALYFCASSFLGQGYEKLFFGSGTQLSVL.

The genes are TRBV4-3 and TRBJ1-5; the match to TRBD1 covers 9 bases. CDR3 length: 16 residues. The V and J ends lost 0 bases and 6 bases, in that order; junction bases with no gene match: 6. CDR1 LGHNA and CDR2 YSLEER come from the germline V gene. The CDR3 here is CASSQEPDRGTQPQHF. The CDR3 DNA follows: TGCGCCAGCAGCCAAGAACCGGACAGGGGTACTCAGCCCCAGCATTTT.

V gene TRBV18 combines with J gene TRBJ2-7; 12 nucleotides agree with TRBD2. The CDR3 totals 14 residues. V lost 6 bases, J lost 2 bases, and 2 bases stayed unmatched. Germline V gene sequence: CDR1 KGHSH, CDR2 LQKENI. Here the CDR3 DNA reads TGTGCCAGCTCGCCTAGCGGGGGGGCCTACGAGCAGTACTTC. It translates to CASSPSGGAYEQYF.

The rearrangement uses TRBV2 and TRBJ1-6; D remains ambiguous. CDR1 is SNHLY and CDR2 is FYNNEI in the germline V gene. The CDR3 loop spans 15 amino acids. V was clipped by 9 bases and J by 0 bases, with 12 bases between them. The CDR3 DNA reads as TGTGCCAGTAGACAAGAAAGCTCCTATAATTCACCCCTCCACTTT. It specifies CASRQESSYNSPLHF. Drawing the rest from reference TRBV2 and TRBJ1-6, the complete variable domain is EPEVTQTPSHQVTQMGQEVILRCVPISNHLYFYWYRQILGQKVEFLVSFYNNEISEKSEIFDDQFSVERPDGSNFTLKIRSTKLEDSAMYFCASRQESSYNSPLHFGNGTRLTVT.

The chain employs TRBV7-9 and TRBJ1-1; D is ambiguous. This CDR3 has 14 amino acids. Germline V gene data show CDR1 as SEHNR and CDR2 as FQNEAQ (reference sequence). V lost 4 bases and J 1 base, leaving 10 bases between the germline ends. For the CDR3, the DNA is TGTGCCAGCAGCTCAGAGGCTTCGAACACTGAAGCTTTCTTT. Its translation: CASSSEASNTEAFF.

The V gene is TRBV28, the J gene TRBJ1-4, with 11 bases aligning to TRBD1. Trimming removed 6 bases from V and 7 bases from J; junction bases left unmatched: 19. The CDR3 sequence is 19 residues long. The germline V gene encodes CDR1 MDHEN and CDR2 SYDVKM. This CDR3 reads CASRPPTSDRGLFGEKLFF. The CDR3 DNA follows: TGTGCCAGCAGACCCCCCACATCGGACAGGGGGCTATTTGGTGAAAAACTGTTTTTT.

This clone was observed once. The chain combines TRBV6-2 or TRBV6-3 with TRBJ1-2, with unresolved D. This CDR3 is built from 15 residues. The germline gives CDR1 MNHEY, CDR2 SVGEGT. V gave up 2 bases and J gave up 0 bases, with 10 bases separating them. The CDR3 loop reads CASSYAGWANYGYTF. In DNA, the CDR3 is TGTGCCAGCAGTTACGCGGGCTGGGCTAACTATGGCTACACCTTC.

The chain employs TRBV5-4 and TRBJ1-2; no clear D. CDR1 and CDR2 (germline): SGHNT, YYREEE (reference sequence). Trimming took 4 bases from V and 4 from J, leaving 14 bases between them. CDR3 length equals 14 residues. CDR3 region: CASSPAEGAYGYTF. CDR3 sequence (DNA): TGTGCCAGCAGCCCGGCGGAGGGTGCCTATGGCTACACCTTC.